Listed here is a single T cell receptor beta chain. Its antigen is undetermined. The data were obtained in a study of shared clonotypes between healthy human individuals. About the research overall: Each donor's CD8 memory used one plate, CD8 naive two, each CD4 subset three. Study-level points and caveats: The four-donor shared clonotypes exceeded non-shared clonotypes in generation probability, with non-shared ones scoring lower.

Germline loops: CDR1 MNHEY, CDR2 SVGAGI. This CDR3 is 12 amino acids long. V was pared by 6 bases and J by 5 bases, with 11 bases between. Naive CD8 cells, CD45RO-negative and positively selected for CCR7, excluded terminally differentiated effector memory CD45RA+ cells. Sequencing was performed with immunoSEQ multiplex PCR; in TCRdb, only in-frame clones are kept and a portion is missing. The profile shows millions of clones, 85% to 95% of them singletons. The J gene is TRBJ2-7, the V gene TRBV6-5, with D possibly being TRBD1 (5 bases). The clonotype originates from a man aged 18 to 29 in good health. Some clones in this sample may be carry-over from other donors' samples. Material: naive CD8+ T cells from PBMCs. In DNA, the CDR3 is TGTGCCAGCAGCCAGCAGGGAAACGAGCAGTACTTC. Its protein product is CASSQQGNEQYF.